This T cell receptor beta chain was captured by sequencing in a study of shared clonotypes between healthy human individuals. This CDR3 region has 15 residues. With V trimmed by 0 bases and J by 3 bases, 0 bases remained unmatched. CDR1 is SGDLS and CDR2 is YYNGEE in the germline V gene. For each subset, genomic DNA was distributed in equal portions over several immunoSEQ plates. Some clones are missing from TCRdb's copy, which holds only in-frame ones; the method was immunoSEQ multiplex PCR. Of about 490,000 clones listed, 70% to 80% are singletons. This clone was observed at least ten times. Its antigen is unidentified. At the DNA level, this CDR3 is encoded by other sequences in the same sample as well. Study-wide findings and caveats: It was the few donors that limited the genetic and exposure-history diversity represented.

Sequenced input: PBMCs. The receptor was derived from a middle-aged woman in good health. Some clones in this sample may be carry-over from other donors' samples. The V call is TRBV9, the J call TRBJ2-2, with 9 bases fitting TRBD2. CDR3 nucleotides: TGTGCCAGCAGCGTAGGGACTAGCGACACCGGGGAGCTGTTTTTT. Translated: CASSVGTSDTGELFF.